Listed below are T cell receptor beta chains from one sample, sequenced in a study of T-cell memory formation after mild COVID-19. TCRdb recomputed calls from the 5' RACE reads with MiXCR, one row per CDR3 protein. Here the sample spans roughly 170,000 distinct CDR3 sequences, 20% to 25% being singletons. Sequencing used PBMCs or a T cell subset sorted from them (not recorded which). The receptors originated from an adult woman who had mild COVID-19 (a few samples of this study predate the infection). Cell type and time point are not known. Both conserved end residues are part of each CDR3. The D gene is left open where the match is weak. Some rows have no size entry. The others give once, few or many, or a class for an expanded clone.

j_call	clone_size	v_call	d_call	cdr3_aa	cdr3_nt
TRBJ2-1	.	TRBV7-9	TRBD2	CASSSTSGRSYEQFF	TGTGCCAGCAGCAGTACTAGCGGGAGGTCTTATGAGCAGTTCTTC
TRBJ1-4	few	TRBV3-1	.	CASSQDSTVATNEKLFF	TGTGCCAGCAGCCAAGATTCAACAGTTGCAACTAATGAAAAACTGTTTTTT
TRBJ2-5	.	TRBV7-9	.	CASSLLSPGIETQYF	TGTGCCAGCAGCTTATTGTCCCCAGGGATCGAGACCCAGTACTTC
TRBJ2-7	.	TRBV19	TRBD1	CASPTGATSLQYF	TGTGCCAGCCCGACAGGGGCGACGAGTTTGCAGTACTTC
TRBJ2-1	many	TRBV27	.	CASSLTRTNEQFF	TGTGCCAGCAGTTTAACGCGGACCAATGAGCAGTTCTTC
TRBJ2-3	few	TRBV24-1	.	CATSDLSDTQYF	TGTGCCACCAGTGATTTGTCAGATACGCAGTATTTT
TRBJ1-2	.	TRBV7-6	.	CASSLGPGAHYGYTF	TGTGCCAGCAGCTTGGGGCCGGGTGCCCACTATGGCTACACCTTC
TRBJ2-7	few	TRBV20-1	.	CSARDGPYEQYF	TGCAGTGCTAGAGATGGCCCCTACGAGCAGTACTTC
TRBJ2-5	many	TRBV5-1	.	CASYAVAAQETQYF	TGCGCCAGCTACGCTGTGGCCGCTCAAGAGACCCAGTACTTC
TRBJ2-1	.	TRBV7-9	TRBD2	CASSAWGLDGTDEQFF	TGTGCCAGCAGCGCGTGGGGACTAGACGGGACCGATGAGCAGTTCTTC